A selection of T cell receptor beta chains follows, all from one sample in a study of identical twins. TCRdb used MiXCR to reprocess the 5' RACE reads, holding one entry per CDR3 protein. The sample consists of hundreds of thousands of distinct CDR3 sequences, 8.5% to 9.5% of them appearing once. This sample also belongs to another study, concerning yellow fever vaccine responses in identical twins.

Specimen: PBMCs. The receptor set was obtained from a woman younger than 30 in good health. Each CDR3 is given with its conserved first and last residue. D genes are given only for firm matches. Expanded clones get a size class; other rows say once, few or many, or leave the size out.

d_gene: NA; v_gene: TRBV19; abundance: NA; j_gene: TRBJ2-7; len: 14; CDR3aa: CASSLVALSYEQYF; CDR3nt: TGTGCCAGTAGTCTGGTCGCACTTTCCTACGAGCAGTACTTC
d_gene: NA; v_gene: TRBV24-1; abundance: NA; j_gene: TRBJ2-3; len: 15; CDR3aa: CATEVGGDGTDTQYF; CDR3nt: TGTGCCACCGAGGTGGGAGGCGACGGCACAGATACGCAGTATTTT
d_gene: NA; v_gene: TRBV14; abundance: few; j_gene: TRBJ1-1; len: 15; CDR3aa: CASSRVGGGSTEAFF; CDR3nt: TGTGCCAGCAGCCGTGTGGGGGGAGGGAGCACTGAAGCTTTCTTT
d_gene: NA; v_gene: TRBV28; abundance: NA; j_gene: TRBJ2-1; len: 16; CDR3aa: CASSSRLLSSYNEQIF; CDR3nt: TGTGCCAGCAGTTCGAGACTCCTGAGTTCCTACAATGAGCAGATCTTC
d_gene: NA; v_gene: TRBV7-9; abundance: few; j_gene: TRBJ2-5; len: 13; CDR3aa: CASSFLTSETQYF; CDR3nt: TGTGCCAGCAGCTTTCTGACCTCTGAGACCCAGTACTTC
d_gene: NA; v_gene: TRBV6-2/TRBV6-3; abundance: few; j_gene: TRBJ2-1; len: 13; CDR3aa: CAIATGSYNEQFF; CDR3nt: TGTGCCATCGCAACCGGCTCCTACAATGAGCAGTTCTTC
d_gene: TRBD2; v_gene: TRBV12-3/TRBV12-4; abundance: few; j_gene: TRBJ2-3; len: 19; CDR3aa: CASSPRGLAGGGPRGTQYF; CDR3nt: TGTGCCAGCAGTCCCCGGGGACTAGCGGGAGGAGGGCCAAGGGGTACGCAGTATTTT
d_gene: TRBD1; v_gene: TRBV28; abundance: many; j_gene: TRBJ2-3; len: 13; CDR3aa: CASSQIPGGTQYF; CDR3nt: TGTGCCAGCAGCCAGATCCCAGGGGGCACGCAGTATTTT
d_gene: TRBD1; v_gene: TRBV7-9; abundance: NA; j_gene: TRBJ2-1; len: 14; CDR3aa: CASTRDRGYNEQFF; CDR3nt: TGTGCCAGTACCCGGGACAGGGGATACAATGAGCAGTTCTTC
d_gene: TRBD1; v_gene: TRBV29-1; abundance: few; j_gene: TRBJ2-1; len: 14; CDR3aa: CSADGQGFTLGQFF; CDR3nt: TGCAGCGCCGACGGACAGGGGTTTACCTTGGGGCAGTTCTTC
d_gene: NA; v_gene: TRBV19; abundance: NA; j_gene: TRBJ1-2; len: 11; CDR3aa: CASSIQGGYTF; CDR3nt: TGTGCCAGTAGTATACAGGGTGGCTACACCTTC
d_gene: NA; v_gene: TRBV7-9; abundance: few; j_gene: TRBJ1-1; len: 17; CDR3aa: CASTSSSWGVVNTEAFF; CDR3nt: TGTGCCAGCACCTCAAGCTCGTGGGGGGTCGTGAACACTGAAGCTTTCTTT
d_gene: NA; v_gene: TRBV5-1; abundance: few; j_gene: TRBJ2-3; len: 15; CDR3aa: CASSSDPQPADTQYF; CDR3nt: TGCGCCAGCAGCTCCGACCCCCAACCCGCAGATACGCAGTATTTT
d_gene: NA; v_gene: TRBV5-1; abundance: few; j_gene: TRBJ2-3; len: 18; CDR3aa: CASSLFSGDWGSTDTQYF; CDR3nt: TGCGCCAGCAGCTTGTTCTCGGGGGACTGGGGAAGCACAGATACGCAGTATTTT
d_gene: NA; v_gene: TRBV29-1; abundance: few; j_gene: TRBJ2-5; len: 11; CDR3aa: CSHLEGETQYF; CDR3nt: TGCAGTCACCTGGAGGGGGAGACCCAGTACTTC
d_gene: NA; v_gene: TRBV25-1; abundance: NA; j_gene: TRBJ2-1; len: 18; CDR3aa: CASSGGARRASSYNEQFF; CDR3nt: TGTGCCAGCAGTGGGGGGGCGAGACGGGCGAGCTCCTACAATGAGCAGTTCTTC
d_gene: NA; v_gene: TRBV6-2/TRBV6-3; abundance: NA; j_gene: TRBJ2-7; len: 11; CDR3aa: CASVTGYEQYF; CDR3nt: TGTGCCAGCGTCACAGGTTACGAGCAGTACTTC
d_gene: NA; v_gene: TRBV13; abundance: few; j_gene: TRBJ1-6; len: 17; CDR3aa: CASSPGGGEIYNSPLHF; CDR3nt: TGTGCCAGCAGCCCCGGCGGGGGGGAGATTTATAATTCACCCCTCCACTTT
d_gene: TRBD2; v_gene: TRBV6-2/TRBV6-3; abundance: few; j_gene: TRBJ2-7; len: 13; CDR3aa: CASSGLAGPEQYF; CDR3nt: TGTGCCAGCAGCGGGCTAGCGGGCCCCGAGCAGTACTTC
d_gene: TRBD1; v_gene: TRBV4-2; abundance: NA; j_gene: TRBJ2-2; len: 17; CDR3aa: CASSPIRTQGAGGELFF; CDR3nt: TGTGCCAGCAGCCCTATTCGAACCCAGGGGGCAGGCGGGGAGCTGTTTTTT
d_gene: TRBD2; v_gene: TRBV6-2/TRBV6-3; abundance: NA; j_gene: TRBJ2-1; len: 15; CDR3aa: CASSTREGSYNEQFF; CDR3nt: TGTGCCAGCAGTACCCGGGAGGGGTCCTACAATGAGCAGTTCTTC
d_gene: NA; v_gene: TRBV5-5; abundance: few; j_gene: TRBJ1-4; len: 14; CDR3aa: CASSPTSTNEKLFF; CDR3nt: TGTGCCAGCAGCCCTACGTCAACTAATGAAAAACTGTTTTTT
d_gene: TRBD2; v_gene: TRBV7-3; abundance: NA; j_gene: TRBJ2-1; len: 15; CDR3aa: CASSAYGGGYNEQFF; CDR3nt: TGTGCCAGCAGCGCATATGGCGGGGGTTACAATGAGCAGTTCTTC
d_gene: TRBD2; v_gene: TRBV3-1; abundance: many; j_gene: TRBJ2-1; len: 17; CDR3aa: CASSQTRTSGGINEQFF; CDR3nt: TGTGCCAGCAGCCAAACAAGGACTAGCGGGGGAATTAATGAGCAGTTCTTC
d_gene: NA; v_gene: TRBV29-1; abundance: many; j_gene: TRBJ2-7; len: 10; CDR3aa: CSAGGTEQYF; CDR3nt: TGCAGCGCTGGGGGTACCGAGCAGTACTTC
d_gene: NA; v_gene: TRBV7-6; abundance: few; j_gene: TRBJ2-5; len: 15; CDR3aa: CASSFQGGYQETQYF; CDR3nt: TGTGCCAGCAGCTTTCAGGGGGGGTACCAAGAGACCCAGTACTTC
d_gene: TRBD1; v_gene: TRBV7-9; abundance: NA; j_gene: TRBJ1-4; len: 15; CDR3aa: CASSLSLRGPEKLFF; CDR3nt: TGTGCCAGCAGCTTATCCCTCAGGGGGCCTGAAAAACTGTTTTTT
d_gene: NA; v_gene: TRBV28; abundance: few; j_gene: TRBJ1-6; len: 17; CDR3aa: CASSSPTPGVPNSPLHF; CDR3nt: TGTGCCAGCAGTTCACCAACCCCAGGGGTCCCGAATTCACCCCTCCACTTT
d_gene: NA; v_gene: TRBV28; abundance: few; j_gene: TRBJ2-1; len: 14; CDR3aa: CASSFPAGHNEQFF; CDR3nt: TGTGCCAGCAGTTTCCCAGCGGGCCACAATGAGCAGTTCTTC
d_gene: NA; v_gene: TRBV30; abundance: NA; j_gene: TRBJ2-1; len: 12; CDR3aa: CAWTSTGAEQFF; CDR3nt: TGTGCCTGGACCTCGACAGGAGCCGAGCAGTTCTTC
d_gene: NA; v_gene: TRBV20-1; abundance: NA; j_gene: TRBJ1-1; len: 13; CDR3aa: CSAVRGWYTEAFF; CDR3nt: TGCAGTGCTGTCAGGGGATGGTACACTGAAGCTTTCTTT
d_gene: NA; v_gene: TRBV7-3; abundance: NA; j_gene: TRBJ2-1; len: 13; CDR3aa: CASSLNRYNEQFF; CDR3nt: TGTGCCAGCAGCTTAAACAGATACAATGAGCAGTTCTTC